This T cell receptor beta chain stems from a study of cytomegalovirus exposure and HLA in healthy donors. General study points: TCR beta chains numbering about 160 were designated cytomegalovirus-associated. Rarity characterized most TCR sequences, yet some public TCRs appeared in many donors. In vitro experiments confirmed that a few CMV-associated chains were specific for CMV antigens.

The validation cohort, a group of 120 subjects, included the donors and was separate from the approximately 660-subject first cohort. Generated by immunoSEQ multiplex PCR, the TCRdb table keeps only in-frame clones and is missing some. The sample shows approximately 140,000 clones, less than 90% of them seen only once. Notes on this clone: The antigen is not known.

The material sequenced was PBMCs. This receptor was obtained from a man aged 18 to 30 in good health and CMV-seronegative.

In DNA, the CDR3 is TGTGCCAACCCGGGACAGGATAACTATGGCTACACCTTC. Its translation is CANPGQDNYGYTF. The rearrangement uses TRBV2 and TRBJ1-2; TRBD1 matches at 8 bases. CDR1 and CDR2 from the germline V gene are SNHLY and FYNNEI. This CDR3 region has 13 residues. Losses at the gene ends were 10 bases for V and 1 base for J; bases not matched to a gene: 5.